This T cell receptor (beta chain) was captured by sequencing in a study of shared clonotypes between healthy human individuals (dated by TCRdb to between 2020 and 2021). Broadly, across the study: The cohort comprised a couple of women and a few men aged 18 to 49 years. For each donor, CD4 naive and CD4 memory were each run on three plates, CD8 naive on two plates, and CD8 memory on one plate. To estimate repertoire size and how much clonotypes are shared between individuals, the study performed deep sequencing of blood TCR repertoires from a handful of healthy adults. Different laboratories and diverse techniques were used to prepare libraries and sequence TCR repertoires, to increase sequencing depth and limit assay-specific biases. Between about 0.94 and 8.9 billion PBMCs per donor were obtained by leukapheresis. On the study overall, not on this receptor specifically: Compared with non-shared clonotypes, the clonotypes found in all four sorted-subset donors had higher generation probabilities. Based on pairwise subsampling, the degree of clonotype sharing among donors was expected to be affected by sequencing depth. When several donors were compared, the shared fraction of clonotypes was roughly 4.8% for naive CD4, less than 4% for naive CD8, 2.3% for memory CD4, and about 0.36% for memory CD8. Larger estimated clonotype richness was generally found for naive subsets than for memory subsets. Only blood was sampled, and tissue TCR repertoires likely differ from those in blood. Because the study included only a small number of donors, the genetic and exposure-history diversity represented was limited. Even with the large sequencing depth, rarefaction of the sorted-subset datasets indicated that sequencing was incomplete.

A remark on this clone: No cognate antigen has been identified for it. Per-base quality was not reported, and no clone a single base away is much larger than it.

CD8 naive samples were CD45RO-negative cells positively selected for CCR7, giving a CD45RA+CCR7+ population that excluded TemRA cells. The donors were healthy, HIV-negative adults who had no recently reported acute infections or vaccinations. Every donor was a Caucasian adult residing in Nashville, Tennessee, USA. Blood was obtained by leukapheresis, after which PBMCs were separated by Ficoll-Histopaque density gradient centrifugation and cryopreserved in liquid nitrogen vapor phase. Analytical flow cytometry was used to check the purity and quantity of every magnetically sorted T cell population. From each sorted fraction, genomic DNA was isolated and quantified by UV absorbance on a Nanodrop 2000c. TCR CDR3 regions were amplified from genomic DNA by multiplex PCR using the deep immunoSEQ assay. Genomic DNA extracted from each cell subset was distributed evenly over all wells of several immunoSEQ 96-well plates, and each plate served as one replicate. For sorted subsets, 200 to 250 ng of genomic DNA, equivalent to around 29,000 T cell genomes, went into each replicate PCR. Purified libraries were quantified with a Qubit 3.0 fluorometer, sized on a Bioanalyzer 2100, and re-quantified with the KAPA Library Quantification kit. Each immunoSEQ 96-well plate was sequenced on its own single-read 150-cycle Illumina NextSeq 550 flow cell. The source study handled its data this way. The immunoSEQ output contained only junctional sequences without quality scores, so filtering could not match that applied to full-length reads. To assign V/J genes and CDR3, sequences were annotated using PyIR, a Python wrapper for IgBLAST v1.9, with IMGT germline references. Reads were removed for weak V/J assignments (E-value above 1e-6), missing CDR3, stop codons, out-of-frame junctions, or ambiguous translated residues. V3J clonotypes were defined as sequences sharing an identical inferred V gene, J gene, and CDR3 amino acid sequence. Percentage overlap between repertoires was calculated by dividing the number of shared unique clonotypes by the size of the smaller repertoire. Repertoire richness was assessed with RTK rarefaction, the Chao1 estimator, and Recon v2.1 estimates of unobserved clonotypes. Generation probabilities were computed with OLGA for all TCRbeta clonotypes obtained by the gDNA method from several donors. TCRdb mirrors the immuneACCESS table, restricted to in-frame sequences. Some clones are absent from its copies; in checked studies, under half trace to an unresolved V gene, and the reason for the others is unknown. That table furnishes V, J and clone size, whereas the DNA furnished D and trimming. Across this sample there are about 2.2 million clones, with over 85% seen only once. The ten largest clones add up to around 1.7% of the sample.

From its cysteine to its phenylalanine, the CDR3 spans 14 amino acids. The sequence is cut down to CDR3 DNA, 42 bases in frame from base 1. The germline V gene provides CDR1 SNHLY and CDR2 FYNNEI. V was cut back by 3 bases and J by 1 base, leaving a gap of 10 bases between them. This clonotype originated in a young man in good health. Some clones in this sample may be carry-over from other donors' samples. The rearranged chain carries TRBV2 and TRBJ2-7; a tentative D call is TRBD2 (5 bases match). Source material: naive CD8+ T cells from PBMCs. The cell subset or site label corresponds to: CD45RA+CCR7+. The DNA sequence is as follows: TGTGCCAGCAGTGACAGACTAAGTTCCTACGAGCAGTACTTC. It translates to CASSDRLSSYEQYF.